Below are 20 T cell receptor beta chains sequenced from a single sample in a study of technical replicates of blood from several donors (dated by TCRdb to the late 2010s). The library was produced with the immunoSEQ multiplex PCR assay. TCRdb obtained this table from immuneACCESS and retained in-frame rearrangements with V and J assigned. These tables miss some clones; where compared with another copy, unresolved V genes account for less than half of the shortfall, and the remainder is unexplained. Across this sample there are fewer than 90,000 clones, with 89% seen only once. About 0.41% of the sample is taken by the ten largest. The sequencing input was T cells isolated from PBMCs. All receptors come from a human donor in good health.

V and J are TRBV19 and TRBJ1-2; perhaps TRBD1 as D (6 bases). The V end lost 3 bases, the J end lost 8 bases, and 22 bases lay between the germline ends. The CDR3 covers 16 residues. The germline V gene encodes CDR1 LNHDA and CDR2 SQIVND (reference sequence). CDR3 in DNA: TGTGCCAGTAGTATGAATCAATTAAACAGGGTGGGCGGCTACACCTTC. It yields the protein CASSMNQLNRVGGYTF.

V and J are TRBV19 and TRBJ2-7; D is perhaps TRBD1 (5 bases). Germline CDR1 LNHDA, CDR2 SQIVND (reference sequence). V was trimmed by 2 bases and J by 2 bases, leaving 10 bases between them. The length of the CDR3 is 14 residues. CDR3 DNA sequence: TGTGCCAGTAGTATATGGGGCAGGCCCTACGAGCAGTACTTC. As protein: CASSIWGRPYEQYF.

This clone was found once. The rearrangement uses TRBV27 and TRBJ2-5; 8 bases line up with TRBD1. J gave up 4 bases and V 6 bases, and 10 bases lay outside the gene matches. The CDR3 runs 15 residues. Germline V lookup: CDR1 MNHEY, CDR2 SMNVEV (reference sequence). The chain's CDR3 is CASSLTLDRAETQYF. The CDR3 nucleotides read TGTGCCAGCAGCCTTACATTGGACAGGGCAGAGACCCAGTACTTC.

This clone appeared a single time. The rearrangement links TRBV19 to TRBJ2-3; 7 positions agree with TRBD2. Per the germline V gene, CDR1 is LNHDA and CDR2 is SQIVND (reference sequence). Trimming cost V 3 bases and J 3 bases; bases outside gene matches: 12. The CDR3 totals 17 residues. CDR3 amino acids: CASSISFSGIGTDTQYF. Here the CDR3 DNA reads TGTGCCAGTAGTATTAGCTTCAGCGGGATAGGGACAGATACGCAGTATTTT.

In DNA form, the CDR3 reads TGCGCCAGCAGCGAGGGTGGGACCGGGGAGCTGTTTTTT. Translated, it gives CASSEGGTGELFF. The gene calls are TRBV5-1 and TRBJ2-2; D possibly corresponds to TRBD2 (5 bases). The CDR3 covers 13 residues. V gave up 4 bases and J gave up 5 bases, with 9 bases separating them. Germline CDR1 is SGHRS and CDR2 is YFSETQ. Full variable domain (missing parts from reference TRBV5-1 and TRBJ2-2): KAGVTQTPRYLIKTRGQQVTLSCSPISGHRSVSWYQQTPGQGLQFLFEYFSETQRNKGNFPGRFSGRQFSNSRSEMNVSTLELGDSALYLCASSEGGTGELFFGEGSRLTVL.

The chain carries TRBV19 and TRBJ2-5; tentative D call: TRBD2 (6 bases). The V and J ends lost 10 bases and 4 bases respectively, with 13 bases between them. The germline gives CDR1 LNHDA, CDR2 SQIVND (reference sequence). This CDR3 comprises 12 residues. This CDR3 reads CATQGGAETQYF. The CDR3 nucleotides read TGTGCCACCCAAGGAGGGGCAGAGACCCAGTACTTC.

This sequence joins TRBV7-9 and TRBJ2-3; 8 nucleotides line up with TRBD2. The CDR3 is made up of 15 amino acids. Germline CDR1 SEHNR, CDR2 FQNEAQ (reference sequence). V was clipped by 1 base and J by 4 bases; unmatched bases: 4. The CDR3 nucleotides read TGTGCCAGCAGCTTAGAGCGGGAGCCGGCAGATACGCAGTATTTT. This gives the protein CASSLEREPADTQYF.

CDR3 loop: CASRGQGVAYEQYF. The CDR3 DNA reads as TGTGCCAGCAGAGGTCAGGGGGTTGCCTACGAGCAGTACTTC. The rearrangement links TRBV11-1 to TRBJ2-7; TRBD1 matches 7 bases. Germline-derived CDR1 and CDR2 are SGHAT and FQDESV (reference sequence). The V gene end was trimmed by 6 bases and the J gene end by 2 bases; junction bases not matched to a gene: 7. CDR3 length: 14 residues.

CDR3 nucleotide sequence: TGTGCCTGGAGTTCCGGTAGCGGGAGGTACAATGAGCAGTTCTTC. Amino acids: CAWSSGSGRYNEQFF. The chain carries TRBV30 and TRBJ2-1; 10 bases map to TRBD2. The J segment lost 4 bases and the V segment lost 2 bases, leaving 5 bases of the junction unmatched. This CDR3 has 15 amino acids. The germline V gene encodes CDR1 GTSNPN and CDR2 SVGIG (reference sequence).

This chain links TRBV25-1 with TRBJ1-2; D gene unclear. V lost 2 bases to trimming and J lost 1 base, with 5 bases between them. This CDR3 has 13 amino acids. The germline V gene encodes CDR1 MGHDK and CDR2 SYGVNS. The CDR3 DNA sequence: TGTGCCAGCAGTGAACCCAATAACTATGGCTACACCTTC. Translating gives CASSEPNNYGYTF.

This clone has just one count. V is TRBV7-9 and J is TRBJ2-7; 11 bases map to TRBD1. The CDR3 totals 14 residues. J was trimmed by 5 bases and V by 5 bases; bases with no gene match: 5. Per the germline V gene, CDR1 is SEHNR and CDR2 is FQNEAQ (reference sequence). The CDR3 is CASSKGTGGDEQYF. In nucleotides, the CDR3 is TGTGCCAGCAGCAAGGGGACAGGGGGGGACGAGCAGTACTTC. Full variable domain (rest looked up from reference TRBV7-9 and TRBJ2-7): DTGVSQNPRHKITKRGQNVTFRCDPISEHNRLYWYRQTLGQGPEFLTYFQNEAQLEKSRLLSDRFSAERPKGSFSTLEIQRTEQGDSAMYLCASSKGTGGDEQYFGPGTRLTVT.

The chain joins TRBV29-1 to TRBJ1-5, with TRBD1 matching 9 bases. The CDR3 covers 14 residues. CDR1 and CDR2 (germline): SQVTM, ANQGSEA. Unmatched junction bases numbered 10, after V lost 7 bases and J lost 6 bases. The CDR3 sequence is CSATIMDRGQPQHF. The CDR3 DNA reads as TGCAGCGCCACTATTATGGACAGGGGTCAGCCCCAGCATTTT.

The CDR3 DNA reads TGTGCCTGGAGTAAAGCTACTCCTTACAATGAGCAGTTCTTC. Its translation: CAWSKATPYNEQFF. The chain is built from TRBV30 and TRBJ2-1; D is unclear. This CDR3 spans 14 amino acids. Germline-derived CDR1 and CDR2 are GTSNPN and SVGIG (reference sequence). The V and J ends lost 2 bases and 4 bases respectively, with 12 bases between them.

J is TRBJ2-7 and V is TRBV19; possible D gene TRBD1, 6 bases. There are 14 residues in the CDR3. Per germline, CDR1 LNHDA and CDR2 SQIVND (reference sequence). With 5 bases removed from V and 3 bases from J, the gap between germline ends came to 14 bases. The CDR3: CASSPPDSYYEQYF. In DNA, the CDR3 is TGTGCCAGTAGTCCACCGGACAGCTACTACGAGCAGTACTTC.

The genes are TRBV2 and TRBJ2-5; the match to TRBD2 covers 13 bases. V was pared by 11 bases and J by 8 bases, with 8 bases of the junction left unmatched. This CDR3 contains 13 residues. The germline gives CDR1 SNHLY, CDR2 FYNNEI. The CDR3 here is CACTGTSGTTQYF. The CDR3 DNA reads TGTGCCTGCACCGGGACTAGCGGGACAACCCAGTACTTC. The variable domain in full, with the rest retrieved from reference TRBV2 and TRBJ2-5, is EPEVTQTPSHQVTQMGQEVILRCVPISNHLYFYWYRQILGQKVEFLVSFYNNEISEKSEIFDDQFSVERPDGSNFTLKIRSTKLEDSAMYFCACTGTSGTTQYFGPGTRLLVL.

This rearrangement joins TRBV5-6 to TRBJ1-5; D not certain. V lost 1 base and J lost 7, with 9 bases in between. CDR1 is SGHDT, CDR2 YYEEEE, per germline. The CDR3 length is 13 residues. The DNA of the CDR3 is TGTGCCAGCAGCTTGTCTTACGAGCAGCCCCAGCATTTT. Encoded protein: CASSLSYEQPQHF.

The chain combines TRBV7-3 with TRBJ2-5; 11 positions agree with TRBD2. The CDR3 length is 16 residues. Germline V CDR1 and CDR2: SGHTA, FQGTGA. The junction had 10 bases not matched to a gene; V was cut back by 2 bases and J by 8 bases. The CDR3 is CASSLGGTSGYKTQYF. For the CDR3, the DNA is TGTGCCAGCAGCTTAGGCGGGACTAGCGGATATAAAACCCAGTACTTC.

The chain employs TRBV5-8 and TRBJ1-1, with D unclear. The V end lost 2 bases, the J end lost 8 bases, and 7 bases lay between the germline ends. The CDR3 loop spans 11 amino acids. Germline CDR1 SGHTS, CDR2 YDEGEE. The CDR3 spells CASSFGLEAFF. The DNA of the CDR3 is TGTGCCAGCAGCTTTGGGCTCGAAGCTTTCTTT.

This clone was seen just once. This chain joins TRBV9 and TRBJ2-2; 8 bases map to TRBD1. This CDR3 has 15 residues. After removal of 0 bases from V and 6 bases from J, the junction contained 4 bases not matched to a gene. Germline lookup yields CDR1 SGDLS and CDR2 YYNGEE. CDR3 residues: CASSVGTGYSGELFF. In DNA, the CDR3 is TGTGCCAGCAGCGTAGGGACAGGGTACTCCGGGGAGCTGTTTTTT.

This clone was recorded a few times. The chain joins TRBV7-3 to TRBJ1-1; possible D gene TRBD1, 5 bases. The CDR3 has 11 residues. V was shortened by 3 bases and J by 8 bases, with 7 bases between the two germline ends. In germline, CDR1 is SGHTA, CDR2 FQGTGA. CDR3 protein: CASSLEGEAFF. CDR3 sequence (DNA): TGTGCCAGCAGCTTGGAGGGGGAAGCTTTCTTT.